Following are 6 T cell receptor beta chains from one sample sequenced in a study of a mutant IDH1 vaccine in newly diagnosed glioma. Their antigen targets remain unknown. Time point reported: week 35, safety follow-up. A 20-mer mutant IDH1 peptide at 300 ug was injected subcutaneously with topical imiquimod. The repertoire was sequenced with immunoSEQ multiplex PCR; TCRdb's copy has only in-frame clones and lacks some. The sample has some 63,000 clones, 74% seen once. This material consisted of PBMCs, taken from a glioma patient whose treatment included an IDH1 peptide vaccine. The source of these receptors is a man aged 50-60 years with glioma.

The rearrangement joins TRBV4-2 to TRBJ2-2; 8 nucleotides align to TRBD1. Losses at the gene ends were 1 base for V and 5 bases for J; bases not matched to a gene: 9. The germline V gene has CDR1 LGHNA and CDR2 YNFKEQ. The CDR3 extends over 17 amino acids. CDR3 protein: CASSQGVDRGRTGELFF. In DNA form, the CDR3 reads TGTGCCAGCAGCCAAGGGGTCGACAGGGGAAGGACCGGGGAGCTGTTTTTT.

A word on this clone: An end of the junction does not agree with germline; a read error may underlie this. V usage is TRBV7-7 and J usage is TRBJ2-5; 9 nucleotides align to TRBD2. The V gene's germline CDR1 is SSHAT and CDR2 FNYEAQ (reference sequence). CDR3 size: 16 residues. The CDR3 region is CASSLQAGGYLETQYF. In DNA, the CDR3 is TGTGCTAGCAGCTTACAAGCGGGGGGCTACCTAGAGACCCAGTACTTC.

The chain carries TRBV6-1 and TRBJ1-4, with 7 bases that match TRBD1. The germline CDR1 and CDR2 sequences are MNHNS and SASEGT. V was clipped by 4 bases and J by 7 bases; unmatched bases: 12. The CDR3 runs to 16 residues. The CDR3 is CASSGGNMGTAEKLFF. The CDR3 bases are TGTGCCAGCAGTGGGGGTAATATGGGGACAGCTGAAAAACTGTTTTTT.

This clone is labeled as medium-sized. The chain joins TRBV2 to TRBJ2-7; TRBD2 might be the D (5 bases). The V gene lost 1 base and the J gene lost 3 bases, with 10 bases spanning the gap. The germline CDR1 and CDR2 sequences are SNHLY and FYNNEI. CDR3 size: 14 residues. The CDR3 DNA is TGTGCCAGCAGTGAAGGGACGGGGAGCTACGAGCAGTACTTC. This translates into CASSEGTGSYEQYF.

This clone has only one observation. The rearrangement uses TRBV15 and TRBJ1-6; D possibly corresponds to TRBD1 (5 bases). The germline V and J ends were trimmed by 3 bases and 9 bases, with 15 bases remaining between them. Germline V gene data show CDR1 as LNHNV and CDR2 as YYDKDF (reference sequence). The CDR3 loop spans 15 amino acids. The CDR3 loop reads CATSSRLIRGSPLHF. The CDR3 bases are TGTGCCACCAGCAGCCGTTTAATAAGGGGTTCACCCCTCCACTTT.

This clone appeared a single time. This rearrangement joins TRBV2 to TRBJ1-5, with a tentative D call TRBD1 (5 bases). CDR3 length equals 15 residues. Trimming removed 6 bases at V and 1 base at J, with 13 bases between. In germline, CDR1 is SNHLY, CDR2 FYNNEI. CDR3 DNA: TGTGCCAGCAGGGCGGAAGGGACGAGCAATCAGCCCCAGCATTTT. Its translation: CASRAEGTSNQPQHF. Variable domain in full (rest from reference TRBV2 and TRBJ1-5): EPEVTQTPSHQVTQMGQEVILRCVPISNHLYFYWYRQILGQKVEFLVSFYNNEISEKSEIFDDQFSVERPDGSNFTLKIRSTKLEDSAMYFCASRAEGTSNQPQHFGDGTRLSIL.